The 24 T cell receptor beta chains listed next were all sequenced from one sample in a study of shared clonotypes between healthy human individuals. Profiled with immunoSEQ multiplex PCR; TCRdb holds only in-frame clones, not every one. The sample gives 2,500,000 or so clones, roughly 93% of which show up once; 0.36% is in the top ten. Sequenced material: naive CD4+ T cells from PBMCs. This sample's subset: CD45RA+ positively selected. These receptors were taken from a young man in good health. Some clones in this sample may be carry-over from other donors' samples.

The rearrangement joins TRBV9 to TRBJ2-3; TRBD2 matches 7 bases. V was clipped by 0 bases and J by 6 bases; unmatched bases: 10. The CDR3 has 16 residues. Germline V CDR1 and CDR2: SGDLS, YYNGEE. This chain's CDR3 is CASSVDGASGGDTQYF. The CDR3 DNA is TGTGCCAGCAGCGTAGATGGGGCTAGCGGTGGGGATACGCAGTATTTT. The complete variable domain, with remaining parts taken from reference TRBV9 and TRBJ2-3, reads DSGVTQTPKHLITATGQRVTLRCSPRSGDLSVYWYQQSLDQGLQFLIQYYNGEERAKGNILERFSAQQFPDLHSELNLSSLELGDSALYFCASSVDGASGGDTQYFGPGTRLTVL.

This clone appeared once. V is TRBV6-5 and J is TRBJ2-7, with 8 bases lining up with TRBD2. V gave up 2 bases and J gave up 2 bases; unmatched junction bases: 5. The CDR3 covers 15 residues. From germline, CDR1 is MNHEY and CDR2 SVGAGI. Here the CDR3 DNA reads TGTGCCAGCAGTTACGACGCGGGAGGCCCCTACGAGCAGTACTTC. Amino acids: CASSYDAGGPYEQYF.

This rearrangement joins TRBV5-1 to TRBJ2-2; TRBD1 matches 9 bases. Germline CDR1 SGHRS, CDR2 YFSETQ. CDR3 length: 16 residues. J was trimmed by 2 bases and V by 4 bases; bases with no gene match: 6. As DNA, the CDR3 is TGCGCCAGCAGCGAAGCGGGACAGGGTAACACCGGGGAGCTGTTTTTT. Protein product: CASSEAGQGNTGELFF.

The chain combines TRBV5-6 with TRBJ2-1; D is undetermined. The length of the CDR3 is 14 residues. V dropped 10 bases and J dropped 4 bases, with 18 bases sitting between them. The germline gives CDR1 SGHDT, CDR2 YYEEEE. CDR3 DNA: TGTGCCGGATCACGCCGTTACCTATACAATGAGCAGTTCTTC. Its translation: CAGSRRYLYNEQFF.

V gene TRBV4-1 combines with J gene TRBJ1-1; weak D call: TRBD1 (6 bases). Deletions cut 0 bases from V and 0 bases from J, with 20 bases between. In germline, CDR1 is MGHRA, CDR2 YSYEKL. The CDR3 consists of 19 residues. CDR3 sequence reads: CASSQDQGHLTALNTEAFF. The CDR3, as DNA: TGCGCCAGCAGCCAAGATCAGGGACACCTCACCGCCCTGAACACTGAAGCTTTCTTT.

J is TRBJ2-7 and V is TRBV28; tentatively, D is TRBD2 (6 bases). V was cut by 4 bases and J by 4 bases, with 14 bases left in between. The germline gives CDR1 MDHEN, CDR2 SYDVKM. This CDR3 is 14 amino acids long. The CDR3 DNA reads as TGTGCCAGCAGTTCAGCCGGGAGCTCTTACGAGCAGTACTTC. It encodes CASSSAGSSYEQYF. Full variable domain (remainder filled in from reference TRBV28 and TRBJ2-7): DVKVTQSSRYLVKRTGEKVFLECVQDMDHENMFWYRQDPGLGLRLIYFSYDVKMKEKGDIPEGYSVSREKKERFSLILESASTNQTSMYLCASSSAGSSYEQYFGPGTRLTVT.

Only a few counts were recorded for this clone. This same CDR3 is encoded by further DNA sequences in the sample. The J gene is TRBJ1-1, the V gene TRBV28; D ambiguous. Germline V gene lookup returns CDR1 MDHEN and CDR2 SYDVKM. V shed 6 bases and J shed 1 base, with 3 bases lying between them. This CDR3 is built from 11 residues. In nucleotides, the CDR3 is TGTGCCAGCAGAGGGAACACTGAAGCTTTCTTT. It encodes CASRGNTEAFF.

The rearrangement links TRBV27 to TRBJ1-3; 7 bases fit TRBD1. The V segment lost 2 bases and the J segment 2 bases; nucleotides outside the gene matches: 3. The length of the CDR3 is 15 residues. The germline V gene encodes CDR1 MNHEY and CDR2 SMNVEV (reference sequence). The CDR3 nucleotides read TGTGCCAGCAGTTTAGTCAGGGGGACTGGAAACACCATATATTTT. Residues: CASSLVRGTGNTIYF.

The chain carries TRBV19 and TRBJ2-7; 9 positions match TRBD2. The CDR3 contains 16 residues. The junction had 7 bases not matched to a gene; V was cut back by 3 bases and J by 1 base. Germline assignment: CDR1 LNHDA and CDR2 SQIVND (reference sequence). This CDR3 is CASSIRAGGISYEQYF. The CDR3, as DNA: TGTGCCAGTAGTATCCGGGCGGGAGGGATTTCCTACGAGCAGTACTTC. Full variable domain (missing parts from reference TRBV19 and TRBJ2-7): DGGITQSPKYLFRKEGQNVTLSCEQNLNHDAMYWYRQDPGQGLRLIYYSQIVNDFQKGDIAEGYSVSREKKESFPLTVTSAQKNPTAFYLCASSIRAGGISYEQYFGPGTRLTVT.

This sequence joins TRBV7-9 and TRBJ2-1; D assignment may be TRBD1 or TRBD2 (5 bases each). CDR3 length equals 14 residues. Germline V gene sequence: CDR1 SEHNR, CDR2 FQNEAQ (reference sequence). CDR3 in DNA: TGTGCTTTAGTGGGGCAGGACTCTTACAATGAGCAGTTCTTC. It codes for CALVGQDSYNEQFF.

A remark on this clone: Other DNA sequences in the sample encode the same CDR3. Here the CDR3 DNA reads TGTGCCAGCAGTCAACTAAACTATGGCTACACCTTC. Its protein is CASSQLNYGYTF. This sequence joins TRBV28 and TRBJ1-2, with D uncertain. The germline gives CDR1 MDHEN, CDR2 SYDVKM. With 5 bases removed from V and 2 bases from J, the gap between germline ends came to 6 bases. The CDR3 has 12 residues.

This clone has a single count. This chain uses TRBV2 with TRBJ2-3; the match to TRBD2 covers 7 bases. The CDR3 is 14 amino acids. The V gene's germline CDR1 is SNHLY and CDR2 FYNNEI. Losses at the gene ends were 5 bases for V and 2 bases for J; bases not matched to a gene: 4. The CDR3 DNA is TGTGCCAGCAGTCGGGACTATTACACAGATACGCAGTATTTT. Translated: CASSRDYYTDTQYF.

The V call is TRBV7-2, the J call TRBJ2-3, with D hard to call. Deletions cut 5 bases from V and 5 bases from J, with 11 bases between. The CDR3 loop spans 13 amino acids. Per the germline V gene, CDR1 is SGHTA and CDR2 is FQGNSA. This chain's CDR3 is CASSAWSGDTQYF. The CDR3 coding sequence is TGTGCCAGCAGCGCCTGGTCGGGAGATACGCAGTATTTT.

V and J are TRBV6-1 and TRBJ2-7, with a possible D match to TRBD2 (5 bases). V lost 7 bases to trimming and J lost 1 base, with 14 bases between them. This CDR3 is built from 14 residues. Germline CDR1 MNHNS, CDR2 SASEGT. DNA for the CDR3: TGTGCCAGCACCCGGATGGCGGGTTCCTACGAGCAGTACTTC. Translation gives CASTRMAGSYEQYF.

The chain joins TRBV18 to TRBJ1-3; TRBD1 matches at 9 bases. V shed 1 base and J 8 bases; nucleotides not matched to a gene: 3. Germline V gene data show CDR1 as KGHSH and CDR2 as LQKENI. The CDR3 sequence is 14 residues long. The CDR3 nucleotides are TGTGCCAGCTCACCACGACAGGGGGAAGACACCATATATTTT. Its translation is CASSPRQGEDTIYF.

Remarks on this clone: Other DNA sequences in the sample encode the same CDR3. The chain employs TRBV6-5 and TRBJ1-2; 8 positions match TRBD1. Looked up from germline, CDR1 is MNHEY and CDR2 is SVGAGI. Unmatched junction bases numbered 15, after V lost 6 bases and J lost 12 bases. There are 14 residues in the CDR3. As DNA, the CDR3 is TGTGCCAGCAGATCTGGGACAGGCCGCCAGGGACACACCTTC. The encoded protein is CASRSGTGRQGHTF.

The rearrangement links TRBV28 to TRBJ1-2, with D possibly matching TRBD1 (6 bases). Germline values: CDR1 MDHEN, CDR2 SYDVKM. The CDR3 is 17 amino acids. Trimming took off 4 bases at V and 8 bases at J, with 26 bases between the two ends. The CDR3 region has the DNA TGTGCCAGCAGTTCCCCAGGTAGGGGGGCCTCTAAGGAAGGCTACACCTTC. As protein: CASSSPGRGASKEGYTF.

The rearrangement links TRBV5-8 to TRBJ1-4, with D tentatively TRBD1 (6 bases). This CDR3 contains 14 residues. Per the germline V gene, CDR1 is SGHTS and CDR2 is YDEGEE. V was clipped by 2 bases and J by 7 bases, with 12 bases between them. The CDR3 sequence is CASSFWGGREKLFF. The CDR3 DNA follows: TGTGCCAGCAGCTTTTGGGGGGGGCGTGAAAAACTGTTTTTT.

The chain links TRBV5-4 to TRBJ2-3, with 7 bases identical to TRBD2. Looked up from germline, CDR1 is SGHNT and CDR2 is YYREEE (reference sequence). Trimming took 3 bases from V and 2 from J; bases not matched to a gene: 6. This CDR3 comprises 15 residues. This chain's CDR3 is CASSSIQRDTDTQYF. The DNA of the CDR3 is TGTGCCAGCAGCTCGATTCAGCGGGACACAGATACGCAGTATTTT.

The J gene is TRBJ1-2, the V gene TRBV4-3; tentative D call: TRBD1 (6 bases). The germline V and J ends were trimmed by 4 bases and 7 bases, with 19 bases remaining between them. The CDR3 has 15 residues. CDR1 is LGHNA and CDR2 is YSLEER in the germline V gene. The CDR3 reads CASSLSITGLRGYTF. DNA of the CDR3: TGCGCCAGCAGCCTGTCCATCACAGGGCTGCGTGGCTACACCTTC.

This chain uses TRBV23-1 with TRBJ2-4, with 9 positions matching TRBD2. TRBV23-1 is an ORF for which the function is uncertain. After removal of 0 bases from V and 7 bases from J, the junction contained 10 bases not matched to a gene. The CDR3 is 17 amino acids. The CDR3 region has the DNA TGCGCCAGCAGTCAATCCCCTCGAGCGGGAGGTCGGAACATTCAGTACTTC. Translated, it gives CASSQSPRAGGRNIQYF.

Worth noting for this clone: Other DNA sequences in this sample translate to the same CDR3. The CDR3 DNA is TGTGCCAGCAGCTTATCGCGCGAGGAGACCCAGTACTTC. This translates into CASSLSREETQYF. The chain is built from TRBV7-2 and TRBJ2-5; D is unresolved. V lost 2 bases to trimming and J lost 5 bases, with 9 bases between them. The germline CDR1 and CDR2 sequences are SGHTA and FQGNSA. The CDR3 contains 13 residues.

The chain links TRBV11-3 to TRBJ2-7, with TRBD1 matching 9 bases. The CDR3 sequence is 14 residues long. Per germline, CDR1 SGHNT and CDR2 YENEEA. The V gene end was trimmed by 5 bases and the J gene end by 3 bases; junction bases not matched to a gene: 5. The CDR3 DNA sequence: TGTGCCAGCAGCGAGGGACAGGGTCGCTACGAGCAGTACTTC. Translating it yields CASSEGQGRYEQYF.

The chain recombines TRBV27 with TRBJ2-1, with a weak D call TRBD1 (5 bases). The CDR3 is 15 residues long. Germline assignment: CDR1 MNHEY and CDR2 SMNVEV (reference sequence). V was clipped by 4 bases and J by 0 bases, with 10 bases between them. CDR3 in DNA: TGTGCCAGCAGTTGGACACTCAGCTCCTACAATGAGCAGTTCTTC. This encodes CASSWTLSSYNEQFF.